This TCR beta chain is drawn from a study of cytomegalovirus exposure and HLA in healthy donors. The germline V gene has CDR1 MDHEN and CDR2 SYDVKM. The CDR3 consists of 14 residues. V lost 5 bases and J lost 3; bases outside the gene matches: 4. Whole-study findings and limits: Rare TCR sequences dominated, though some public TCRs recurred in many donors.

The protocol was immunoSEQ multiplex PCR, while the TCRdb copy is restricted to in-frame clones and leaves out a portion. Seen here are about 92,000 clones, approximately 93% observed once, and the top ten hold less than 1.5%. Details on this clone: Its matching antigen is unknown.

The gene calls are TRBV28 and TRBJ2-7; TRBD1 agrees at 10 bases. The origin of this receptor is a woman aged 25 to 39 in good health and CMV-seropositive. The specimen was PBMCs. The CDR3 protein is CASSPGTGVYEQYF. The CDR3 DNA reads TGTGCCAGCAGTCCCGGGACAGGGGTCTACGAGCAGTACTTC.